This T cell receptor (beta chain) was captured in a study of blood T cell repertoires in COVID-19. Across the study: Each recovered donor of Cohort 3 presented with two negative PCRs, clearance, or symptom resolution. Sources were T cells, B-cell-depleted T cells, or PBMCs; the material itself was cDNA or gDNA. Samples taken during acute and convalescent COVID-19 were collected in the United States, Italy and Spain.

The junction had 8 bases not matched to a gene; V was cut back by 0 bases and J by 0 bases. The CDR3 length is 18 residues. The germline V gene encodes CDR1 SGHTA and CDR2 FQGNSA. In the original analysis: Scientists estimated how many nucleated cells there were by amplifying reference gene primers. The assay was immunoSEQ multiplex PCR, and TCRdb's table has in-frame clones only and misses some. D and trimming were read from the DNA, whereas the V and J calls and clone size are those reported in that table. The table records approximately 250,000 clones, 85% to 90% of them present only once. J is TRBJ1-1 and V is TRBV7-2; the match to TRBD1 covers 9 bases. The receptor was isolated from a woman aged 60-70 years in a cohort exposed to, infected with or recovered from COVID-19 (not recorded which). Source material: PBMCs or T cells enriched from blood (not recorded which). The CDR3 nucleotides are TGTGCCAGCAGCTTAGCCGGGACAGGGTTGAACATGAACACTGAAGCTTTCTTT. It encodes CASSLAGTGLNMNTEAFF.